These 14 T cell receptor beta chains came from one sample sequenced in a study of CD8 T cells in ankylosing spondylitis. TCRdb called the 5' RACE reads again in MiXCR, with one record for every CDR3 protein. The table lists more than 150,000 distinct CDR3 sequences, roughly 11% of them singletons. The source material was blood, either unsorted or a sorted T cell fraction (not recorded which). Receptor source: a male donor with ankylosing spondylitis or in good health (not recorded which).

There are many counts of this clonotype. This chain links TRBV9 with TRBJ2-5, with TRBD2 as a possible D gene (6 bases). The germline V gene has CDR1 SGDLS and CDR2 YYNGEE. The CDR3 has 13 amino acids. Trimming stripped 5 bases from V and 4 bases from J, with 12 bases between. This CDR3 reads CASSGGKLETQYF. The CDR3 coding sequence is TGTGCCAGCAGTGGAGGGAAGTTAGAGACCCAGTACTTC.

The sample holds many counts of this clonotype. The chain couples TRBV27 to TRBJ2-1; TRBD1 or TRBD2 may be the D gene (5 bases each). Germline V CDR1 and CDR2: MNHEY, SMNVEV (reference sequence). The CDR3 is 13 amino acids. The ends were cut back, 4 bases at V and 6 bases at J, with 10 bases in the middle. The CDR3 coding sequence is TGTGCCAGCAGTTCGCCGAGGGGCAATGAGCAGTTCTTC. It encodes CASSSPRGNEQFF.

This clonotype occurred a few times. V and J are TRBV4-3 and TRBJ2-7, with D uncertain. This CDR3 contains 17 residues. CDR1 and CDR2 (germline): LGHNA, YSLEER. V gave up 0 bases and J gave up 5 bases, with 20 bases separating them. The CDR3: CASSQEQIESSENEQYF. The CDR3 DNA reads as TGCGCCAGCAGCCAAGAACAAATCGAGTCGAGCGAGAACGAGCAGTACTTC.

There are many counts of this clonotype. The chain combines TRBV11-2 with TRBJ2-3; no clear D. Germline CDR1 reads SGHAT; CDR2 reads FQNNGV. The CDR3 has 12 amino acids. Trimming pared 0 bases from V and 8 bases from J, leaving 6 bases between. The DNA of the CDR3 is TGTGCCAGCAGCTTAGATCGTGGTACGCAGTATTTT. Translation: CASSLDRGTQYF.

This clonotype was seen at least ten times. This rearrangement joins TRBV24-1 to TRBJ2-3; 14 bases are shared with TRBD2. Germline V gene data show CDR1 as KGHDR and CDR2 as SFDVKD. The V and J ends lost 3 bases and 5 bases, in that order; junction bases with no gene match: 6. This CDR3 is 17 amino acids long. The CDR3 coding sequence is TGTGCCACCAGTGATGGGACTAGCGGGAGAATAAGAGATACGCAGTATTTT. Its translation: CATSDGTSGRIRDTQYF.

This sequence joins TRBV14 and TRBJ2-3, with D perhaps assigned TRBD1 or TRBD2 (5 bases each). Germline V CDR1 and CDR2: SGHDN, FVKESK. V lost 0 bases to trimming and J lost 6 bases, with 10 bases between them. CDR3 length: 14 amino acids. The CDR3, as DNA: TGTGCCAGCAGCCAAGAGAGGGGTTGGGATACGCAGTATTTT. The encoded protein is CASSQERGWDTQYF.

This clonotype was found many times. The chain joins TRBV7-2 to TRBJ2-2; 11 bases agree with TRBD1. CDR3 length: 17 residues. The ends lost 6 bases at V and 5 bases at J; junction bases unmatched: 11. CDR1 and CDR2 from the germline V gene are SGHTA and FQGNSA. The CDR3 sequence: CASSGQGADSKTGELFF. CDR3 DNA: TGTGCCAGCAGTGGACAGGGGGCGGATAGTAAGACCGGGGAGCTGTTTTTT.

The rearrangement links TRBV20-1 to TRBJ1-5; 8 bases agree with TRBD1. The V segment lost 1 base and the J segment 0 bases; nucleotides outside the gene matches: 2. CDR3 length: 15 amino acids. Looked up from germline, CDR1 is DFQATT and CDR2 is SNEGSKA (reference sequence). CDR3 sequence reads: CSARARGRSNQPQHF. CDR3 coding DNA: TGCAGTGCTAGAGCCAGGGGGCGTAGCAATCAGCCCCAGCATTTT.

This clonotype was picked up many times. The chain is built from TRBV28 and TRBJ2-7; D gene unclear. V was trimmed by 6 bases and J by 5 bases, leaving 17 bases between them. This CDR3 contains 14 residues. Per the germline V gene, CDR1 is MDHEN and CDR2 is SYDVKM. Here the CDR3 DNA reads TGTGCCAGCAGCCCCATTATTAAATCGGACGAGCAGTACTTC. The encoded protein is CASSPIIKSDEQYF.

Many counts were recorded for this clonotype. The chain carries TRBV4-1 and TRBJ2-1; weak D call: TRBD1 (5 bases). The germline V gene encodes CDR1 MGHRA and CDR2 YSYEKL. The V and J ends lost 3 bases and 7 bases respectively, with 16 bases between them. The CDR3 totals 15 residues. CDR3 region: CASSQAGSKFNEQFF. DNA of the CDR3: TGCGCCAGCAGCCAGGCAGGGTCTAAATTTAATGAGCAGTTCTTC.

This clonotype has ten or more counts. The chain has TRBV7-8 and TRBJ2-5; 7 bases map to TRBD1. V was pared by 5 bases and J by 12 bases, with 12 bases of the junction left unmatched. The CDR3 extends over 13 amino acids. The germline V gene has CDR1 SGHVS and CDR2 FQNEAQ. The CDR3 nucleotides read TGTGCCAGCAGCACACTGGACAGGCATCACGAGTACTTC. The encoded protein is CASSTLDRHHEYF.

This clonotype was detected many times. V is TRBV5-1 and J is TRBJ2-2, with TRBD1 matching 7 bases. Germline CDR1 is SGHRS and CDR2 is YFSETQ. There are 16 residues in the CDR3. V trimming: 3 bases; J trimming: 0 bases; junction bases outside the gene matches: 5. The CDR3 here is CASSSLGTANTGELFF. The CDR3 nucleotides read TGCGCCAGCAGCTCTCTAGGGACAGCGAACACCGGGGAGCTGTTTTTT. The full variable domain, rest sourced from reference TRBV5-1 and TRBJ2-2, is KAGVTQTPRYLIKTRGQQVTLSCSPISGHRSVSWYQQTPGQGLQFLFEYFSETQRNKGNFPGRFSGRQFSNSRSEMNVSTLELGDSALYLCASSSLGTANTGELFFGEGSRLTVL.

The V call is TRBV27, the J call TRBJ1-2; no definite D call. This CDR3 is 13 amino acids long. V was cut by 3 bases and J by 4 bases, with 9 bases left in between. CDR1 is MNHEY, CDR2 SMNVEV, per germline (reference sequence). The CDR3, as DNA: TGTGCCAGCAGTTTTAGTTCCGGCTATGGCTACACCTTC. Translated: CASSFSSGYGYTF.

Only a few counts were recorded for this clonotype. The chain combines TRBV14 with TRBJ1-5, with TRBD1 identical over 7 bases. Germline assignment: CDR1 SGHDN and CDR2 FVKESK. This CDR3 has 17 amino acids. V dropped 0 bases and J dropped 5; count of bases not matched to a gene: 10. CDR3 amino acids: CASSQDPRHRGHQPQHF. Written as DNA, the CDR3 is TGTGCCAGCAGCCAAGATCCAAGACACAGGGGCCATCAGCCCCAGCATTTT.